Below are 25 T cell receptor beta chains sequenced from a single sample in a study of shared clonotypes between healthy human individuals. Naive-designated CD8 cells lacked CD45RO, were positively enriched for CCR7, and omitted terminally differentiated effector memory CD45RA+ cells. Sequencing used immunoSEQ multiplex PCR; TCRdb keeps in-frame clones, though not all of them. The data show about 580,000 clones, with 95% to 98% seen just once and 0.3% held by the top ten. Sequencing was performed on naive CD8+ T cells sorted from blood. Receptors were obtained from a man younger than 40 in good health.

The gene calls are TRBV2 and TRBJ2-7; possibly TRBD1 for D (6 bases). This CDR3 has 16 residues. Germline lookup yields CDR1 SNHLY and CDR2 FYNNEI. Trimming removed 2 bases from V and 0 bases from J, with 14 bases in between. The CDR3 DNA reads as TGTGCCAGCAGTGAACTTTGGGCAGGGGCCTCCTACGAGCAGTACTTC. Translation: CASSELWAGASYEQYF.

This chain connects TRBV9 to TRBJ2-2; maybe TRBD2 (6 bases). This CDR3 is 17 amino acids long. The germline V gene encodes CDR1 SGDLS and CDR2 YYNGEE. Trimming took off 3 bases at V and 7 bases at J, with 22 bases between the two ends. The CDR3 spells CASSASGVAVGGGELFF. As DNA, the CDR3 is TGTGCCAGCAGCGCCAGTGGGGTAGCGGTCGGGGGCGGGGAGCTGTTTTTT.

The gene calls are TRBV5-5 and TRBJ2-7; 16 bases are a match to TRBD2. This CDR3 is built from 15 residues. CDR1 and CDR2 from the germline V gene are SGHKS and YYEKEE (reference sequence). The V segment lost 2 bases and the J segment 6 bases; nucleotides outside the gene matches: 2. The CDR3 region has the DNA TGTGCCAGCAGCTTAGGGACTAGCGGGAGGGCCGAGCAGTACTTC. It encodes CASSLGTSGRAEQYF.

The chain recombines TRBV11-3 with TRBJ2-1; tentative D call: TRBD1 (7 bases). Per the germline V gene, CDR1 is SGHNT and CDR2 is YENEEA. This CDR3 contains 17 residues. Trimming removed 4 bases at V and 7 bases at J, with 23 bases between. In DNA, the CDR3 is TGTGCCAGCAGCTCCCCGATCTCCGGGCCAGGGGGGAATGAGCAGTTCTTC. Protein: CASSSPISGPGGNEQFF.

The V gene is TRBV10-3, the J gene TRBJ2-1, with 13 bases aligning to TRBD2. V trimming: 0 bases; J trimming: 3 bases; junction bases outside the gene matches: 2. This CDR3 is built from 17 residues. Germline CDR1 ENHRY, CDR2 SYGVKD. The CDR3 sequence is CAISESTSGRDYNEQFF. The CDR3 nucleotides read TGTGCCATCAGTGAGTCAACTAGCGGGAGGGACTACAATGAGCAGTTCTTC.

This clone is a singleton in its sample. The rearrangement joins TRBV19 to TRBJ2-3, with TRBD2 matching over 11 bases. The CDR3 extends over 15 amino acids. Germline-derived CDR1 and CDR2 are LNHDA and SQIVND (reference sequence). V shed 7 bases, J shed 0 bases, and the junction held 3 bases outside the gene matches. The CDR3 protein is CASTRTSGSTDTQYF. CDR3 DNA: TGTGCCAGTACCAGGACTAGCGGGAGCACAGATACGCAGTATTTT. The complete variable domain, with remaining parts taken from reference TRBV19 and TRBJ2-3, reads DGGITQSPKYLFRKEGQNVTLSCEQNLNHDAMYWYRQDPGQGLRLIYYSQIVNDFQKGDIAEGYSVSREKKESFPLTVTSAQKNPTAFYLCASTRTSGSTDTQYFGPGTRLTVL.

The chain uses TRBV4-2 and TRBJ1-1, with D unresolved. The CDR3 has 13 amino acids. CDR1 and CDR2 from the germline V gene are LGHNA and YNFKEQ. Trimming took 1 base from V and 1 from J, leaving 4 bases between them. As DNA, the CDR3 is TGTGCCAGCAGCCAAGGTTGGAACACTGAAGCTTTCTTT. This sequence encodes CASSQGWNTEAFF.

This clone was counted once. The chain employs TRBV7-9 and TRBJ1-4; no definite D call. The V and J ends lost 3 bases and 0 bases respectively, with 11 bases between them. The CDR3 length is 16 residues. Germline CDR1 SEHNR, CDR2 FQNEAQ (reference sequence). The CDR3 sequence is CASSLLDSTTNEKLFF. The DNA for the CDR3 is TGTGCCAGCAGCTTGTTGGACTCAACAACTAATGAAAAACTGTTTTTT.

The chain carries TRBV11-2 and TRBJ1-2; a weak D match, TRBD1 (5 bases). This CDR3 region has 14 residues. Trimming stripped 2 bases from V and 4 bases from J, with 11 bases between. CDR1 SGHAT and CDR2 FQNNGV come from the germline V gene. CDR3 nucleotides: TGTGCCAGCAGCTTACAGGGATTAGGCTATGGCTACACCTTC. Translated, it gives CASSLQGLGYGYTF.

The chain is built from TRBV28 and TRBJ2-7; the match to TRBD1 covers 8 bases. CDR3 length: 15 residues. Germline CDR1 MDHEN, CDR2 SYDVKM. V gave up 4 bases and J gave up 2 bases; unmatched junction bases: 7. The DNA of the CDR3 is TGTGCCAGCAGTTCGGACAGGGATGCCGCCTACGAGCAGTACTTC. It yields the protein CASSSDRDAAYEQYF.

The V call is TRBV9, the J call TRBJ2-1, with 7 bases lining up with TRBD2. CDR3 length equals 15 residues. V shed 4 bases, J shed 8 bases, and the junction held 12 bases outside the gene matches. Germline assignment: CDR1 SGDLS and CDR2 YYNGEE. The CDR3 loop is CASSPGAGAWDEQFF. The CDR3 DNA reads as TGTGCCAGCAGCCCCGGTGCGGGAGCCTGGGATGAGCAGTTCTTC.

The rearrangement uses TRBV5-1 and TRBJ2-5; 13 nucleotides match TRBD2. Germline CDR1 and CDR2: SGHRS and YFSETQ. With V trimmed by 3 bases and J by 1 base, 3 bases remained unmatched. This CDR3 is 16 amino acids long. The CDR3: CASSYWTSGSQETQYF. The CDR3, as DNA: TGCGCCAGCAGCTACTGGACTAGCGGGAGCCAAGAGACCCAGTACTTC.

CDR3 amino acids: CASSSGPAFEQYF. The CDR3 nucleotides read TGTGCCAGCAGTTCGGGACCCGCCTTTGAGCAGTACTTC. J is TRBJ2-7 and V is TRBV28; the D call may be TRBD1 or TRBD2 (5 bases each). This CDR3 spans 13 amino acids. The V and J ends lost 4 bases and 7 bases respectively, with 14 bases between them. Germline-derived CDR1 and CDR2 are MDHEN and SYDVKM.

The chain carries TRBV7-9 and TRBJ2-5; D not resolved. This CDR3 has 14 amino acids. The germline gives CDR1 SEHNR, CDR2 FQNEAQ (reference sequence). The V gene lost 5 bases and the J gene lost 0 bases, with 10 bases spanning the gap. Here the CDR3 DNA reads TGTGCCAGCAGCGGAGACCGGTACCAAGAGACCCAGTACTTC. Amino acid sequence: CASSGDRYQETQYF.

J is TRBJ1-1 and V is TRBV27, with TRBD1 identical over 7 bases. With V trimmed by 7 bases and J by 2 bases, 7 bases remained unmatched. Per germline, CDR1 MNHEY and CDR2 SMNVEV (reference sequence). This CDR3 has 14 residues. The CDR3, as DNA: TGTGCCAGCACCCCTATAGGGGGCAACACTGAAGCTTTCTTT. This gives the protein CASTPIGGNTEAFF.

This chain uses TRBV21-1 with TRBJ1-5. TRBV21-1 is annotated as a pseudogene. The CDR3 spans 14 residues. The DNA for the CDR3 is TGTGCCAGCAGCAAAGAGGCCGGCAATCAGCCCCAGCATTTT. Translation gives CASSKEAGNQPQHF.

The chain combines TRBV9 with TRBJ2-7; 10 nucleotides line up with TRBD1. The germline V gene encodes CDR1 SGDLS and CDR2 YYNGEE. Losses at the gene ends were 5 bases for V and 5 bases for J; bases not matched to a gene: 10. CDR3 length equals 15 residues. The CDR3 sequence is CASSYSGTGVNEQYF. The CDR3 DNA follows: TGTGCCAGCAGTTATTCCGGGACAGGGGTGAACGAGCAGTACTTC.

This sequence joins TRBV25-1 and TRBJ1-5; D is possibly TRBD1 (6 bases). Germline lookup yields CDR1 MGHDK and CDR2 SYGVNS. V was trimmed by 7 bases and J by 3 bases, leaving 10 bases between them. The CDR3 contains 13 residues. The CDR3 spells CASKGHVNQPQHF. In DNA form, the CDR3 reads TGTGCCAGCAAGGGACACGTCAATCAGCCCCAGCATTTT.

The gene calls are TRBV29-1 and TRBJ2-7; 7 bases match TRBD2. CDR1 and CDR2 (germline): SQVTM, ANQGSEA. V shed 6 bases, J shed 2 bases, and the junction held 10 bases outside the gene matches. CDR3 length: 14 residues. The CDR3 reads CSVGEGLPTYEQYF. The CDR3 DNA follows: TGCAGCGTGGGGGAGGGACTTCCAACCTACGAGCAGTACTTC.

This rearrangement joins TRBV7-9 to TRBJ2-7; the D gene is possibly TRBD2 (6 bases). CDR1 and CDR2 from the germline V gene are SEHNR and FQNEAQ (reference sequence). V was cut by 1 base and J by 3 bases, with 10 bases left in between. The CDR3 consists of 14 residues. Here the CDR3 reads CASSLETSYYEQYF. The CDR3 coding sequence is TGTGCCAGCAGCTTAGAGACTAGTTACTACGAGCAGTACTTC.

The V and J genes are TRBV19 and TRBJ2-5, with D possibly being TRBD2 (6 bases). Germline CDR1 is LNHDA and CDR2 is SQIVND (reference sequence). Trimming cost V 8 bases and J 5 bases, with 27 bases left between them. CDR3 length equals 17 residues. CDR3 DNA sequence: TGTGCCAGTTCCCTGCGACTAGATCTTTTCCTTAAGGAGACCCAGTACTTC. Its protein product is CASSLRLDLFLKETQYF. The complete variable domain, with remaining parts taken from reference TRBV19 and TRBJ2-5, reads DGGITQSPKYLFRKEGQNVTLSCEQNLNHDAMYWYRQDPGQGLRLIYYSQIVNDFQKGDIAEGYSVSREKKESFPLTVTSAQKNPTAFYLCASSLRLDLFLKETQYFGPGTRLLVL.

The CDR3 DNA reads TGTGCCAGCAGCCTCGACAGAAACTACGAGCAGTACTTC. It codes for CASSLDRNYEQYF. The rearrangement links TRBV7-3 to TRBJ2-7; a weak D match, TRBD1 (5 bases). The CDR3 has 13 amino acids. The V end was cut by 5 bases, the J end by 3 bases, with 11 bases between. Germline loops: CDR1 SGHTA, CDR2 FQGTGA.

The rearrangement links TRBV2 to TRBJ2-7; 7 bases map to TRBD1. V dropped 9 bases and J dropped 0; count of bases not matched to a gene: 11. The CDR3 runs to 15 residues. Germline V gene sequence: CDR1 SNHLY, CDR2 FYNNEI. The CDR3 region has the DNA TGTGCCAGTACGCACCCGGGACAGAGCTCCTACGAGCAGTACTTC. Translating gives CASTHPGQSSYEQYF.

The chain links TRBV4-3 to TRBJ2-7, with 9 bases matching TRBD1. The J segment lost 3 bases and the V segment lost 2 bases, leaving 5 bases of the junction unmatched. Looked up from germline, CDR1 is LGHNA and CDR2 is YSLEER. The CDR3 consists of 15 residues. CDR3 coding DNA: TGCGCCAGCAGCCAAAGCCGGGACAGGGACTACGAGCAGTACTTC. It yields the protein CASSQSRDRDYEQYF.

The count of this clone is one. The CDR3 DNA reads TGTGCCATCAGTGAGTCGAGACAGGGGGACTACGAGCAGTACTTC. This codes for CAISESRQGDYEQYF. The chain has TRBV10-3 and TRBJ2-7, with 9 bases lining up with TRBD1. The CDR3 consists of 15 residues. Germline assignment: CDR1 ENHRY and CDR2 SYGVKD. The ends lost 0 bases at V and 3 bases at J; junction bases unmatched: 3.